This TCR beta chain emerged from a study of shared clonotypes between healthy human individuals. Sequencing used immunoSEQ multiplex PCR; TCRdb keeps in-frame clones, though not all of them. The repertoire includes about 2,500,000 clones, over 85% of them detected once, and more than 0.12% sits in the top ten. V was shortened by 2 bases and J by 6 bases, with 5 bases between the two germline ends. The germline gives CDR1 MNHNS, CDR2 SASEGT. CDR3 length equals 11 residues. Sequencing used naive CD4+ T cells sorted from blood. Subset noted: CD45RA+ positively selected. V gene TRBV6-1 combines with J gene TRBJ2-7; D is unresolved. This clonotype was obtained from a man aged 18 to 29 in good health. The CDR3 here is CASSEFAEQYF. The CDR3 coding sequence is TGTGCCAGCAGTGAATTTGCCGAGCAGTACTTC.